The 28 T cell receptor beta chains in this list originate from one sample, sequenced in a study of T cells in Graves' hyperthyroidism and ophthalmopathy. The source material, RNA transcripts, was used to amplify TCR beta CDR3 regions. In the first-round RT-PCR of the TCR CDR3, the HTBI primer set was used. TCRdb re-analysed the multiplex PCR reads in MiXCR, keeping a single row per CDR3 protein. Among 80,000 to 100,000 distinct CDR3 sequences listed, 35% to 50% were seen once. Sequencing was performed on peripheral blood or thyroid tissue (not recorded which). These receptors all come from a woman younger than 45 with Graves' hyperthyroidism.

There are many counts of this clonotype. J is TRBJ1-1 and V is TRBV19, with D possibly matching TRBD1 (5 bases). The CDR3 runs 12 residues. V lost 9 bases and J lost 3, with 11 bases in between. Germline CDR1 and CDR2: LNHDA and SQIVND (reference sequence). CDR3 loop: CASATDYTEAFF. The CDR3 nucleotides are TGTGCCAGCGCGACAGACTACACTGAAGCTTTCTTT.

The chain uses TRBV30 and TRBJ2-7, with 8 bases that match TRBD2. The V gene's germline CDR1 is GTSNPN and CDR2 SVGIG (reference sequence). V shed 1 base and J 2 bases; nucleotides not matched to a gene: 4. This CDR3 region has 14 residues. CDR3 bases: TGTGCCTGGAGTGAAAGCGGGAGTGCCTACGAGCAGTACTTC. It encodes CAWSESGSAYEQYF. The full variable domain, in which reference TRBV30 and TRBJ2-7 provide the parts outside the CDR3, is SQTIHQWPATLVQPVGSPLSLECTVEGTSNPNLYWYRQAAGRGLQLLFYSVGIGQISSEVPQNLSASRPQDRQFILSSKKLLLSDSGFYLCAWSESGSAYEQYFGPGTRLTVT.

This clonotype was recorded many times. The rearrangement uses TRBV5-6 and TRBJ2-5; D possibly matches TRBD1 or TRBD2 (5 bases each). This CDR3 comprises 12 residues. Looked up from germline, CDR1 is SGHDT and CDR2 is YYEEEE. V gave up 7 bases and J gave up 2 bases, with 9 bases separating them. The CDR3 bases are TGTGCCAGCGGAGAGGGGCAAGAGACCCAGTACTTC. Translated: CASGEGQETQYF.

On this clonotype itself: One base away lies a much larger clone, so this may be a sequencing read error. The CDR3 bases are TGTGCCAGCAGCCTGGCCGGCTGGGGCACAGGTACGCAGTATTTT. It is translated as CASSLAGWGTGTQYF. J is TRBJ2-3 and V is TRBV13; D perhaps matches TRBD1 (5 bases). The germline V gene has CDR1 PRHDT and CDR2 FYEKMQ (reference sequence). CDR3 length: 15 amino acids.

This clonotype was counted many times. The chain joins TRBV7-2 to TRBJ2-7; possibly TRBD1 for D (6 bases). CDR1 is SGHTA, CDR2 FQGNSA, per germline. The V gene lost 5 bases and the J gene lost 2 bases, with 13 bases spanning the gap. There are 14 residues in the CDR3. The CDR3 DNA sequence: TGTGCCAGCAGCGTACAGGGTGGGGCCTACGAGCAGTACTTC. It is translated as CASSVQGGAYEQYF.

The chain joins TRBV12-3 or TRBV12-4 to TRBJ1-3; no reliable D call. This CDR3 is built from 16 residues. Trimming stripped 2 bases from V and 0 bases from J, with 11 bases between. CDR3 nucleotides: TGTGCCAGCAGTTTAAATGGGAGGTCCTCTGGAAACACCATATATTTT. As protein: CASSLNGRSSGNTIYF.

Turning to this clonotype: This clone may be a read error of a much larger clone one base away. A read error is likely, as this CDR3 ends without the conserved phenylalanine or tryptophan. This sequence joins TRBV30 and TRBJ1-2; D call uncertain. Trimming stripped 3 bases from V and 6 bases from J, with 14 bases between. The CDR3 totals 13 residues. CDR1 and CDR2 from the germline V gene are GTSNPN and SVGIG (reference sequence). The CDR3 here is CAWRIWFSDGYTS. The CDR3 DNA reads as TGTGCCTGGAGGATATGGTTCTCGGATGGCTACACCTCC.

This chain uses TRBV10-3 with TRBJ2-5, with D perhaps matching TRBD1 (5 bases). V lost 8 bases to trimming and J lost 1 base, with 11 bases between them. Germline-derived CDR1 and CDR2 are ENHRY and SYGVKD. The CDR3 length is 13 residues. The CDR3 is CAIQAGLQETQYF. In DNA, the CDR3 is TGTGCCATCCAAGCAGGGCTCCAAGAGACCCAGTACTTC.

This clonotype was detected ten times or more. The chain uses TRBV6-1 and TRBJ1-1, with TRBD1 as a possible D gene (5 bases). With 3 bases removed from V and 1 base from J, the gap between germline ends came to 9 bases. Germline V gives CDR1 MNHNS, CDR2 SASEGT. This CDR3 has 14 residues. CDR3 DNA: TGTGCCAGCAGTGATTGGGACCGGAACACTGAAGCTTTCTTT. Residues: CASSDWDRNTEAFF.

About this clonotype itself: The DNA is omitted, as the CDR3 cannot be located on it reliably, and the CDR3 follows TCRdb's listing. The chain links TRBV16 to TRBJ1-5. Including both end residues, the CDR3 is 23 amino acids long. CDR1 and CDR2 (germline): KGHSY, FQNENV. The CDR3 loop reads CASSFYICSVSSAELHSNQPQHF.

This clonotype has only a few counts. CDR3 in DNA: TGCGCCAGCAGCTTCCTAGCGGGAGGGCGGGAGCAGTACTTC. This codes for CASSFLAGGREQYF. V usage is TRBV5-1 and J usage is TRBJ2-7; 12 positions match TRBD2. CDR1 and CDR2 from the germline V gene are SGHRS and YFSETQ. V dropped 2 bases and J dropped 7; count of bases not matched to a gene: 4. CDR3 length: 14 amino acids.

CDR3 sequence (DNA): TGTGCTACCCTGGAAGAGACCCAGTACTTC. It encodes CATLEETQYF. The chain joins TRBV24-1 to TRBJ2-5; no firm D call. The CDR3 is 10 residues long. CDR1 is KGHDR and CDR2 is SFDVKD in the germline V gene.

The rearrangement joins TRBV5-1 to TRBJ1-6, with D possibly being TRBD1 (6 bases). The CDR3 has 15 residues. Germline-derived CDR1 and CDR2 are SGHRS and YFSETQ. V was shortened by 6 bases and J by 5 bases, with 15 bases between the two germline ends. CDR3 coding DNA: TGCGCCAGCAACGGGGGAGGGGGAAATAATTCACCCCTCCACTTT. Its translation: CASNGGGGNNSPLHF.

This clonotype turned up a few times. CDR3: CSAAGGGGYTF. CDR3 bases: TGCAGCGCCGCGGGGGGAGGCGGCTACACCTTC. The chain employs TRBV29-1 and TRBJ1-2, with D possibly matching TRBD1 (5 bases). This CDR3 contains 11 residues. The V end lost 7 bases, the J end lost 8 bases, and 14 bases lay between the germline ends. Germline CDR1 SQVTM, CDR2 ANQGSEA.

Concerning this clonotype itself: This may be a read error: a much more frequent sequence differs by one nucleotide. V gene TRBV11-2 combines with J gene TRBJ2-5, with TRBD2 matching 8 bases. CDR1 and CDR2 from the germline V gene are SGHAT and FQNNGV. This CDR3 contains 15 residues. The CDR3 DNA reads as TGTGCCAGCACCAAACTAGCGGAGAGGGAAGAGGCCCAGTACTTC. Translated: CASTKLAEREEAQYF.

In this sample, this clonotype turned up many times. This chain uses TRBV7-2 with TRBJ1-4; possible D gene TRBD1, 5 bases. CDR1 is SGHTA, CDR2 FQGNSA, per germline. Deletions cut 5 bases from V and 4 bases from J, with 17 bases between. The CDR3 loop spans 16 amino acids. DNA for the CDR3: TGTGCCAGCAGCCCCCTCGGGGGTCTCCTTAATGAAAAACTGTTTTTT. Its protein product is CASSPLGGLLNEKLFF.

The chain combines TRBV7-9 with TRBJ1-1, with 8 bases identical to TRBD1. The CDR3 extends over 15 amino acids. V dropped 3 bases and J dropped 9; count of bases not matched to a gene: 12. Germline-derived CDR1 and CDR2 are SEHNR and FQNEAQ (reference sequence). As DNA, the CDR3 is TGTGCCAGCAGCTTGAACCCCGGGACAGGAGGCAAAGCTTTCTTT. Translating it yields CASSLNPGTGGKAFF. Full variable domain (rest looked up from reference TRBV7-9 and TRBJ1-1): DTGVSQNPRHKITKRGQNVTFRCDPISEHNRLYWYRQTLGQGPEFLTYFQNEAQLEKSRLLSDRFSAERPKGSFSTLEIQRTEQGDSAMYLCASSLNPGTGGKAFFGQGTRLTVV.

In this sample, this clonotype turned up many times. V usage is TRBV11-2 and J usage is TRBJ2-5; D call uncertain. Germline V gene sequence: CDR1 SGHAT, CDR2 FQNNGV. The CDR3 sequence is 11 residues long. The germline V and J ends were trimmed by 6 bases and 5 bases, with 7 bases remaining between them. CDR3 nucleotides: TGTGCCAGCAGTATCGGGGAGACCCAGTACTTC. It yields the protein CASSIGETQYF.

The V and J genes are TRBV28 and TRBJ1-6, with TRBD1 identical over 7 bases. CDR1 MDHEN and CDR2 SYDVKM come from the germline V gene. With V trimmed by 3 bases and J by 10 bases, 6 bases remained unmatched. This CDR3 has 14 amino acids. Here the CDR3 DNA reads TGTGCCAGCAGTTTTAATAGGGGGCAATCACCCCTCCACTTT. This gives the protein CASSFNRGQSPLHF.

Points on this clonotype: A read error may produce the germline difference seen at one junction end. V and J are TRBV30 and TRBJ1-5; possible D gene TRBD1, 5 bases. The CDR3 runs 15 residues. Germline CDR1 GTSNPN, CDR2 SVGIG (reference sequence). The CDR3 DNA reads as TGTGCCTGGAGTGTACGGAGGGGTTCAGGTCAGCCCCGGCATTTT. Its translation is CAWSVRRGSGQPRHF.

In regard to this clonotype: The junction differs from germline at one of its ends, possibly a read error. The gene calls are TRBV4-1 and TRBJ2-5, with D uncertain. There are 15 residues in the CDR3. Germline CDR1 reads MGHRA; CDR2 reads YSYEKL. CDR3 region: CAGSQEKNYHETQYF. CDR3 DNA sequence: TGCGCCGGCAGCCAAGAAAAAAACTACCATGAGACCCAGTACTTC.

This clonotype was seen many times. This rearrangement joins TRBV7-9 to TRBJ2-1; 10 nucleotides align to TRBD2. Per the germline V gene, CDR1 is SEHNR and CDR2 is FQNEAQ (reference sequence). With 5 bases clipped from V and 10 bases from J, the junction kept 11 bases outside the gene matches. The CDR3 extends over 15 amino acids. The CDR3 DNA reads as TGTGCCAGCAGCGGTCTAGCGGGAGTAGGGAACGAGCAGTTCTTC. It encodes CASSGLAGVGNEQFF.

In this sample, this clonotype turned up many times. This CDR3 reads CASSHDPLAIYEQYF. For the CDR3, the DNA is TGTGCCAGCAGCCATGACCCTCTAGCGATCTACGAGCAGTACTTC. The J gene is TRBJ2-7, the V gene TRBV27; TRBD2 might be the D (6 bases). The germline V gene has CDR1 MNHEY and CDR2 SMNVEV (reference sequence). The V end was cut by 6 bases, the J end by 3 bases, with 18 bases between. This CDR3 is 15 amino acids long.

V and J are TRBV12-3 or TRBV12-4 and TRBJ2-3, with 8 bases aligning to TRBD2. The CDR3 has 16 amino acids. With V trimmed by 5 bases and J by 4 bases, 11 bases remained unmatched. Here the CDR3 reads CASSPSGSGIPDTQYF. The DNA for the CDR3 is TGTGCCAGCAGTCCCTCGGGTAGCGGGATCCCAGATACGCAGTATTTT.

This clonotype was counted many times. The chain couples TRBV2 to TRBJ1-4; D gene unclear. Trimming took off 8 bases at V and 7 bases at J, with 14 bases between the two ends. This CDR3 has 13 amino acids. Germline assignment: CDR1 SNHLY and CDR2 FYNNEI. The CDR3 bases are TGTGCCAGCGGAACAGTGATGGGTGAAAAACTGTTTTTT. It codes for CASGTVMGEKLFF.

The chain couples TRBV7-6 to TRBJ2-5; 9 bases fit TRBD1. Losses at the gene ends were 5 bases for V and 5 bases for J; bases not matched to a gene: 9. Germline lookup yields CDR1 SGHVS and CDR2 FNYEAQ. This CDR3 spans 15 amino acids. The CDR3 loop reads CASSLYRGQGETQYF. DNA for the CDR3: TGTGCCAGCAGCCTTTACAGGGGGCAGGGGGAGACCCAGTACTTC.

This clonotype was recorded at least ten times. The chain combines TRBV20-1 with TRBJ2-1, with D perhaps matching TRBD1 (6 bases). V was pared by 5 bases and J by 5 bases, with 19 bases between. The CDR3 is 15 amino acids. Germline CDR1 reads DFQATT; CDR2 reads SNEGSKA (reference sequence). The DNA for the CDR3 is TGCAGTGCTGTGAGTGGGGGCTACCCGAACAATGAGCAGTTCTTC. It specifies CSAVSGGYPNNEQFF.

The chain is built from TRBV6-4 and TRBJ1-1; D might be TRBD1 (6 bases). V was shortened by 6 bases and J by 0 bases, with 14 bases between the two germline ends. The germline CDR1 and CDR2 sequences are MRHNA and SNTAGT. The CDR3 consists of 15 residues. Written as DNA, the CDR3 is TGTGCCAGCAGGGACAGCCCAGGGTTGAACACTGAAGCTTTCTTT. Its translation: CASRDSPGLNTEAFF.